The T cell receptor (beta chain) described here comes from a study of a mutant IDH1 vaccine in newly diagnosed glioma. The wider study: Patients got radiotherapy, temozolomide, or both beforehand, and most got both. Week 35 was safety follow-up visit V12; week 47 was end-of-study visit V13.

Findings and caveats of the study: Changes in the top peripheral T cell clonotypes seemingly had no bearing on pseudoprogression.

Profiling relied on immunoSEQ multiplex PCR, and the TCRdb table lists in-frame clones only, not all of them. The sample carries about 34,000 clones, about 86% recorded once. This clone was observed a few times. Its antigen is unknown. Time point specified: week 47, end of study. Every vaccination contained 300 ug of the mutant IDH1 20-mer peptide and was paired with topical imiquimod. Vaccinations, eight in total, occurred in weeks 1, 3, 5, 7, 11, 15, 19, 23. The V end lost 4 bases, the J end lost 4 bases, and 5 bases lay between the germline ends. The length of the CDR3 is 12 residues. Germline V gives CDR1 SGHNT, CDR2 YYREEE (reference sequence).

The sample here was PBMCs, taken from a glioma patient whose treatment included an IDH1 peptide vaccine. This chain joins TRBV5-4 and TRBJ2-2; D is unresolved. This sequence originates from a woman aged 25 to 39 with glioma. CDR3 sequence reads: CASSVTTGELFF. As DNA, the CDR3 is TGTGCCAGCAGCGTCACCACCGGGGAGCTGTTTTTT.